Only a few counts were recorded for the clone carrying this TCR beta chain. These data originate in a study of blood T cell repertoires in COVID-19. About the research overall: Donors in the United States, Italy and Spain gave samples during acute or convalescent COVID-19. Sources were T cells, B-cell-depleted T cells, or PBMCs; the material itself was cDNA or gDNA.

Authors' processing steps: Amplification from reference gene primers served as the basis for estimated nucleated cell counts. The repertoire was sequenced with immunoSEQ multiplex PCR; TCRdb's copy has only in-frame clones and lacks some. V and J calls and clone size are given by that table; D and trimming were obtained from the DNA. The sample holds about 59,000 clones, 65% to 80% seen once. In germline, CDR1 is LNHDA, CDR2 SQIVND (reference sequence). V was shortened by 10 bases and J by 4 bases, with 11 bases between the two germline ends. CDR3 size: 13 residues. The source of this sequence is a man in his 60s with acute or convalescent COVID-19. Sequencing used peripheral blood. The rearrangement links TRBV19 to TRBJ1-6, with D possibly matching TRBD1 (5 bases). The CDR3 is CATNDRYNSPLHF. The CDR3 nucleotides are TGTGCCACCAATGACAGATATAATTCACCCCTCCACTTT.